Below are 11 T cell receptor beta chains sequenced from a single sample in a study of cytomegalovirus exposure and HLA in healthy donors. Assay used: immunoSEQ multiplex PCR; TCRdb lists only in-frame clones, some missing. This table holds some 83,000 clones, roughly 95% found once. Specimen: PBMCs. Source of these receptors: a woman aged 18-29 years in good health and CMV-seropositive.

The chain couples TRBV29-1 to TRBJ2-1; 10 positions agree with TRBD2. The ends lost 4 bases at V and 0 bases at J; junction bases unmatched: 6. Germline-derived CDR1 and CDR2 are SQVTM and ANQGSEA. CDR3 length equals 16 residues. CDR3 DNA: TGCAGCGTTGGAGCTAGCGGGGGCCTCTCCTACAATGAGCAGTTCTTC. Residues: CSVGASGGLSYNEQFF.

The chain joins TRBV27 to TRBJ1-1, with D possibly being TRBD1 (5 bases). This CDR3 spans 18 amino acids. Germline V gene data show CDR1 as MNHEY and CDR2 as SMNVEV (reference sequence). Trimming cost V 8 bases and J 3 bases, with 28 bases left between them. This chain's CDR3 is CASFRVFDSFISDTEAFF. CDR3 nucleotides: TGTGCCAGCTTCCGGGTTTTCGACAGTTTTATATCGGACACTGAAGCTTTCTTT.

V usage is TRBV7-3 and J usage is TRBJ2-2; the D gene is possibly TRBD2 (6 bases). CDR1 is SGHTA, CDR2 FQGTGA, per germline. Trimming stripped 1 base from V and 4 bases from J, with 13 bases between. CDR3 size: 16 residues. The CDR3 coding sequence is TGTGCCAGCAGCTTAAGGGGAGGAGGATTCACCGGGGAGCTGTTTTTT. Amino acids: CASSLRGGGFTGELFF.

The J gene is TRBJ2-2, the V gene TRBV19, with TRBD1 matching 7 bases. The CDR3 sequence is 13 residues long. Losses at the gene ends were 4 bases for V and 5 bases for J; bases not matched to a gene: 1. Germline CDR1 LNHDA, CDR2 SQIVND (reference sequence). The CDR3 DNA follows: TGTGCCAGTAGTACACAGGGGACCGGGGAGCTGTTTTTT. This encodes CASSTQGTGELFF.

The chain links TRBV7-9 to TRBJ1-1, with TRBD1 as a possible D gene (6 bases). Germline lookup yields CDR1 SEHNR and CDR2 FQNEAQ (reference sequence). The CDR3 is 11 residues long. The V end lost 5 bases, the J end lost 10 bases, and 11 bases lay between the germline ends. In DNA form, the CDR3 reads TGTGCCAGCAGCACAGGGAAATTAGCTTTCTTT. Its protein is CASSTGKLAFF.

The chain links TRBV27 to TRBJ2-3; 10 nucleotides agree with TRBD1. Germline V lookup: CDR1 MNHEY, CDR2 SMNVEV (reference sequence). This CDR3 has 16 amino acids. V was clipped by 6 bases and J by 2 bases; unmatched bases: 8. CDR3 nucleotide sequence: TGTGCCAGCAGGCAGATGACAGGGGGCCTCACAGATACGCAGTATTTT. Translation gives CASRQMTGGLTDTQYF.

The chain joins TRBV18 to TRBJ2-7; D possibly corresponds to TRBD1 (6 bases). This CDR3 is 12 amino acids long. Germline V gives CDR1 KGHSH, CDR2 LQKENI. V lost 4 bases and J 3 bases, leaving 7 bases between the germline ends. CDR3 region: CASSQQGYEQYF. CDR3 DNA: TGTGCCAGCTCACAACAGGGCTACGAGCAGTACTTC.

The chain has TRBV7-2 and TRBJ1-5, with a tentative D call TRBD1 (6 bases). CDR1 and CDR2 (germline): SGHTA, FQGNSA. The germline V and J ends were trimmed by 9 bases and 9 bases, with 18 bases remaining between them. CDR3 length: 13 amino acids. Here the CDR3 reads CASTAGALGPQHF. The DNA of the CDR3 is TGTGCCAGTACGGCAGGGGCCCTAGGGCCCCAGCATTTT.

This clone appeared once. The chain uses TRBV5-8 and TRBJ2-1, with 7 bases fitting TRBD1. The germline V gene encodes CDR1 SGHTS and CDR2 YDEGEE. J lost 9 bases, V lost 6 bases, and 15 bases had no gene match. The CDR3 extends over 15 amino acids. The CDR3 region is CASNPGGIPKGEQFF. DNA for the CDR3: TGTGCCAGCAACCCAGGGGGAATTCCCAAGGGTGAGCAGTTCTTC.

The V and J genes are TRBV11-3 and TRBJ2-3; the D is unclear. V was trimmed by 4 bases and J by 3 bases, leaving 5 bases between them. This CDR3 has 12 residues. Germline CDR1 is SGHNT and CDR2 is YENEEA. As DNA, the CDR3 is TGTGCCAGCAGCTCTAATACAGATACGCAGTATTTT. It translates to CASSSNTDTQYF.

The chain employs TRBV10-3 and TRBJ2-5; 7 nucleotides match TRBD1. The CDR3 sequence is 13 residues long. CDR1 ENHRY and CDR2 SYGVKD come from the germline V gene. Trimming removed 10 bases from V and 5 bases from J; junction bases left unmatched: 10. The CDR3 region is CASRTGLRETQYF. For the CDR3, the DNA is TGTGCCAGTCGGACAGGCCTAAGGGAGACCCAGTACTTC.